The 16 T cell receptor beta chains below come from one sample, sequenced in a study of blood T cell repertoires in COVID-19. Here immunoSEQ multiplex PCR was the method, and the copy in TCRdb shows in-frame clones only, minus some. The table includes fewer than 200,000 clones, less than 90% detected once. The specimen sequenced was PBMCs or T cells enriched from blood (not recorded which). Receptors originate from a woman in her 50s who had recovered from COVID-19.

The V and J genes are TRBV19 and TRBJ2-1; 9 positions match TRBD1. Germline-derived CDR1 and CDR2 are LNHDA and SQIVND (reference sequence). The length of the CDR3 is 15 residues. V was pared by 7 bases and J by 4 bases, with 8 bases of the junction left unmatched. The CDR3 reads CASTHQQGAYNEQFF. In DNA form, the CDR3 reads TGTGCCAGTACCCATCAACAGGGGGCATACAATGAGCAGTTCTTC.

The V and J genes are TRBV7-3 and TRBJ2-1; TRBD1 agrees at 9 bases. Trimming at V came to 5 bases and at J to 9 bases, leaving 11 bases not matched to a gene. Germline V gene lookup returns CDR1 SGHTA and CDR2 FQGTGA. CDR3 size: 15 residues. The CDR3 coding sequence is TGTGCCAGCAGCCCCGCGGCCGGGACAGGGAGTGAGCAGTTCTTC. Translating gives CASSPAAGTGSEQFF.

CDR3 protein: CASSQGLAGVNEQFF. CDR3 DNA: TGCGCCAGCAGCCAAGGACTAGCGGGAGTGAATGAGCAGTTCTTC. J is TRBJ2-1 and V is TRBV4-3, with TRBD2 identical over 12 bases. The V gene's germline CDR1 is LGHNA and CDR2 YSLEER. Unmatched junction bases numbered 2, after V lost 1 base and J lost 7 bases. The length of the CDR3 is 15 residues.

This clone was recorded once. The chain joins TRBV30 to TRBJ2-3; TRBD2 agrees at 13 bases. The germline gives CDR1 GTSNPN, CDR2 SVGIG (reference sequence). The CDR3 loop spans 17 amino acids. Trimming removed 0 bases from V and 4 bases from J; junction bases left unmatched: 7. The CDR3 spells CAWSVTRTSGSADTQYF. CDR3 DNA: TGTGCCTGGAGTGTGACCCGGACTAGCGGGAGTGCAGATACGCAGTATTTT.

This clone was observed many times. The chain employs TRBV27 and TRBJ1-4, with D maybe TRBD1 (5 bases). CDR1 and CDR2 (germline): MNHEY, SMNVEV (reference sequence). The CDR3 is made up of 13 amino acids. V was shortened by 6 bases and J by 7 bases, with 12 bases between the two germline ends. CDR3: CASSPWGGEKLFF. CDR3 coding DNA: TGTGCCAGCAGCCCGTGGGGCGGTGAAAAACTGTTTTTT. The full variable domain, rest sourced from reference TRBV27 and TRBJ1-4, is EAQVTQNPRYLITVTGKKLTVTCSQNMNHEYMSWYRQDPGLGLRQIYYSMNVEVTDKGDVPEGYKVSRKEKRNFPLILESPSPNQTSLYFCASSPWGGEKLFFGSGTQLSVL.

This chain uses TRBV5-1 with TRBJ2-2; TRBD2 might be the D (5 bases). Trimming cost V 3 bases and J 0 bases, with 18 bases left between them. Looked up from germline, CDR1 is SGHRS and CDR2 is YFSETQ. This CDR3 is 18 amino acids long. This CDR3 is CASSSPGEAPSNTGELFF. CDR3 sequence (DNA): TGCGCCAGCAGCTCCCCCGGGGAAGCCCCCTCGAACACCGGGGAGCTGTTTTTT.

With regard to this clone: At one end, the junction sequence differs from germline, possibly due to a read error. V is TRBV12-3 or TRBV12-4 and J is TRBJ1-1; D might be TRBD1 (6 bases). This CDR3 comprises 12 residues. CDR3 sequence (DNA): TGTGCCAGCAGCTTAGGGGGGGGTGAAGCTTTCTTT. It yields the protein CASSLGGGEAFF.

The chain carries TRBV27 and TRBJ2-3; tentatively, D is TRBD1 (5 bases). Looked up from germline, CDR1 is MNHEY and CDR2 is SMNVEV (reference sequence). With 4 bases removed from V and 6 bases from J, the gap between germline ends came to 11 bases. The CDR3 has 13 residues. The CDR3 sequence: CASSWKTADTQYF. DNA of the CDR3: TGTGCCAGCAGTTGGAAGACAGCTGATACGCAGTATTTT.

The chain's CDR3 is CASSPPRPNQPQHF. CDR3 in DNA: TGTGCCAGCTCACCGCCTAGGCCAAATCAGCCCCAGCATTTT. The rearrangement links TRBV6-5 to TRBJ1-5; D not resolved. The CDR3 is made up of 14 amino acids. Trimming stripped 8 bases from V and 4 bases from J, with 15 bases between. Per germline, CDR1 MNHEY and CDR2 SVGAGI.

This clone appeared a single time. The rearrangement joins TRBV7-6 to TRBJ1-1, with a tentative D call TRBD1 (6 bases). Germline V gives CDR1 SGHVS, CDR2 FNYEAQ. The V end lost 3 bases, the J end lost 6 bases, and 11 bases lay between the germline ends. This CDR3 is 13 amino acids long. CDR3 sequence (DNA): TGTGCCAGCAGCTTTTGGGGGCCCTCTGAAGCTTTCTTT. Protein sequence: CASSFWGPSEAFF.

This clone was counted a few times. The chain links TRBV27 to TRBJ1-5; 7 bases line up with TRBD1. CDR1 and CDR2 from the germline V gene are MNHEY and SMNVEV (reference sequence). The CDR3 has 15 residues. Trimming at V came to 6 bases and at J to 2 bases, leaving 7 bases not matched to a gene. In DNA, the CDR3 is TGTGCCAGCAGGCGAGGGGGCGCGGGCAATCAGCCCCAGCATTTT. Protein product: CASRRGGAGNQPQHF.

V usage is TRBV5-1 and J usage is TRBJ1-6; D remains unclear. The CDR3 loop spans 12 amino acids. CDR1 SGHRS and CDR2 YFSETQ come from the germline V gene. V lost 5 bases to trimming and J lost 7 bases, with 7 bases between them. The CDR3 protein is CASRAGNSPLHF. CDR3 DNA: TGCGCCAGCAGGGCGGGGAATTCACCCCTCCACTTT.

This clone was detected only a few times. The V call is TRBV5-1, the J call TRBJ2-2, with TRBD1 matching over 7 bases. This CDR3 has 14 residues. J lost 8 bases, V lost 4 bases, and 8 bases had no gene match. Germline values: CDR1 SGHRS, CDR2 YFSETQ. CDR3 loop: CASSGWDRAGELFF. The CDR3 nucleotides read TGCGCCAGCAGCGGGTGGGACAGAGCGGGGGAGCTGTTTTTT.

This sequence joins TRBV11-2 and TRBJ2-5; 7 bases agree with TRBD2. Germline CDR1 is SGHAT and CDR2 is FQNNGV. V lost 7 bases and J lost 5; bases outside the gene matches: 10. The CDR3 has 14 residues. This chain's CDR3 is CASTSRLAGETQYF. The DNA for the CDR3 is TGTGCCAGCACCTCCCGACTAGCTGGTGAGACCCAGTACTTC.

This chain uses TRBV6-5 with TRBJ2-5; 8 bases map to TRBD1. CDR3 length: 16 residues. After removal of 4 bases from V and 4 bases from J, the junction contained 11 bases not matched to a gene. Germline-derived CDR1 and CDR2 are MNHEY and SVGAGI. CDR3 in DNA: TGTGCCAGCAGTTCCCAGGCAGGGGGCACAGGAGAGACCCAGTACTTC. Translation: CASSSQAGGTGETQYF.

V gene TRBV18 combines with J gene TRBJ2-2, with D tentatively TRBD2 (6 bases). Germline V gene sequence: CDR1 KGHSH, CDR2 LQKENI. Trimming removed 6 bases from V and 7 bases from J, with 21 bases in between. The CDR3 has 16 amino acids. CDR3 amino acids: CASSLTGPPAGGELFF. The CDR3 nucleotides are TGTGCCAGCTCGCTAACGGGACCCCCAGCGGGCGGGGAGCTGTTTTTT.